This TCR beta chain is drawn from a study of response to subunit inactivated influenza vaccine. Regarding the study as a whole: Researchers suggested that each seasonal influenza vaccination recruits few new T cells.

One entry per CDR3 protein results from TCRdb running MiXCR on the RT-PCR reads. Here the sample spans 530,000 or so distinct CDR3 sequences, about 11% being singletons. As regards this clonotype: Antigen: not known.

CDR3 length: 13 residues. Germline V lookup: CDR1 DFQATT, CDR2 SNEGSKA (reference sequence). V lost 5 bases, J lost 5 bases, and 0 bases stayed unmatched. The clonotype originates from a man aged 45-65 years who received an inactivated influenza vaccine. This material consisted of PBMCs from blood, taken on the day of vaccination. The chain has TRBV20-1 and TRBJ2-5, with 15 bases fitting TRBD2. CDR3: CSAGLAGGETQYF. The CDR3 DNA sequence: TGCAGTGCTGGACTAGCGGGGGGGGAGACCCAGTACTTC.